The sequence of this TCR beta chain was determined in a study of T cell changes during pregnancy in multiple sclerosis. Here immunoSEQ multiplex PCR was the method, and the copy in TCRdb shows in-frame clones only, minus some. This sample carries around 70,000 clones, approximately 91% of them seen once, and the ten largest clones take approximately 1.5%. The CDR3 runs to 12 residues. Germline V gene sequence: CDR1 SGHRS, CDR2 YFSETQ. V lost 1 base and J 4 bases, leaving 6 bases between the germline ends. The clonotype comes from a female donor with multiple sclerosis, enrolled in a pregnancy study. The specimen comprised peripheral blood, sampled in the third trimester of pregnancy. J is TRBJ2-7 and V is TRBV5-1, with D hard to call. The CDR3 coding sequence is TGCGCCAGCAGCTTGTACCGGTACGAGCAGTACTTC. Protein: CASSLYRYEQYF.